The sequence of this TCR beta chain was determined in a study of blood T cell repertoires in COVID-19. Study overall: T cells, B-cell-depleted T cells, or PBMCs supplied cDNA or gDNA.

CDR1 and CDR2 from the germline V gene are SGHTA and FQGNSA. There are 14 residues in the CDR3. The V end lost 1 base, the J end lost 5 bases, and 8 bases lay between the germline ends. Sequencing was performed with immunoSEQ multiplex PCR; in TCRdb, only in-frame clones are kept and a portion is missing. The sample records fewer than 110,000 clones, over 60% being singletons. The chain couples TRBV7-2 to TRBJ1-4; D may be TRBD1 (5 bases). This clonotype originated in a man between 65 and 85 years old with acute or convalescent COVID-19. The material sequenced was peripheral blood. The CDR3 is CASSLGGVNEKLFF. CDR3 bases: TGTGCCAGCAGCTTAGGGGGCGTCAATGAAAAACTGTTTTTT.